This T cell receptor beta chain appears in the sequencing data of a study of T-cell memory formation after mild COVID-19. TCRdb re-analysed the 5' RACE reads in MiXCR, keeping a single row per CDR3 protein. The profile shows fewer than 450,000 distinct CDR3 sequences, more than 20% of them singletons. The CDR3 runs to 15 residues. CDR1 is LGHDT and CDR2 is YNNKEL in the germline V gene (reference sequence). The V and J ends lost 4 bases and 0 bases respectively, with 12 bases between them. The chain carries TRBV3-1 and TRBJ1-1; D remains ambiguous. Sequencing input: PBMCs or a T cell subset sorted from them (not recorded which). This TCR derives from an adult woman who had mild COVID-19 (a few samples of this study predate the infection). Cell type and time point are not known. The DNA of the CDR3 is TGTGCCAGCAGCCGTGAGCTCAGATTGAACACTGAAGCTTTCTTT. This sequence encodes CASSRELRLNTEAFF.